This TCR beta chain stems from a study of graft-versus-host responses after intestinal transplantation. Study overall: Isolated intestinal, liver-intestinal, or multivisceral transplants were what recipients had.

Findings of the study overall: Recipient marrow held GvH clones, some first seen in ileum or blood. Early post-transplant declines in HvG were associated with peak levels of circulating GvH clones.

The assay was immunoSEQ multiplex PCR, and TCRdb's table has in-frame clones only and misses some. The table records around 12,000 clones, roughly 80% of them present only once. V lost 3 bases and J lost 7, with 13 bases in between. Germline V gene sequence: CDR1 LNHDA, CDR2 SQIVND (reference sequence). This CDR3 spans 14 amino acids. Comments on this clone: Antigen specificity is unknown.

This sequence was found in a human patient who received an intestinal transplant, so some T cells may come from the graft donor. The gene calls are TRBV19 and TRBJ1-5; a possible D gene is TRBD1 (5 bases). The material was PBMCs, obtained around 320 days after intestinal transplant. CDR3 sequence: CASSMGQGEQPQHF. The CDR3 nucleotides read TGTGCCAGTAGTATGGGGCAGGGAGAACAGCCCCAGCATTTT.